Reported below is one T cell receptor beta chain. Antigen unknown. The junction and the germline gene differ at one end; a read error may be behind it. Germline V lookup: CDR1 SGHDT, CDR2 YYEEEE. This CDR3 comprises 13 residues. The data derive from a study of molecular identifiers for immune sequencing clone quantification. In TCRdb, the PCR reads were re-called with MiXCR into one record per CDR3 protein. The table lists over 550,000 distinct CDR3 sequences, over 25% of them singletons, with about 0.8% in the top ten. Study findings and constraints: Highly expanded clone sizes could be underestimated by identical TCR molecules sharing a barcode. Among effectors, clones above 20 RNA copies held over 98% of molecules; among naive cells, under 1%.

Libraries from naive CD8 cells were generated from roughly 18,000 to 920,000 sorted cells (with 10%, 30% or 50% RNA). Isolation of naive CD8 T cells was achieved by sorting on a CD8+CD4-CCR7+CD45RA+ phenotype. This clonotype was sampled from a human donor in good health. Some libraries in this study had Jurkat cell RNA spiked in. This sequence joins TRBV5-6 and TRBJ2-5; D gene uncertain. Material: naive CD8+ T cells from blood, with Jurkat cell RNA spiked in. The subset: FACS-sorted CD8+CD4-CCR7+CD45RA+ naive T cells. CDR3 DNA: TGTGCCGGCAGCCTCGAACAACAAGAGACCCAGTACTTC. Amino acids: CAGSLEQQETQYF.